This TCR beta chain was documented in a study of cytomegalovirus exposure and HLA in healthy donors. Study-wide results and caveats: Associated with cytomegalovirus, according to the listing, were around 160 TCR beta chains.

Amplification used 60 Vbeta primers and 13 Jbeta primers. Sequencing used immunoSEQ multiplex PCR; TCRdb keeps in-frame clones, though not all of them. The table has roughly 150,000 clones, around 80% seen once; the top ten hold 2.3%. About this clone itself: Its antigen is not identified.

This TCR derives from a male donor in good health and CMV-seronegative. The sample comprised PBMCs.

CDR3 in DNA: TGTGCCAGTAGCCAGGGACAGGGACTTGTCACCTTC. It yields the protein CASSQGQGLVTF. This rearrangement joins TRBV19 to TRBJ1-2; 9 positions match TRBD1. CDR1 is LNHDA and CDR2 is SQIVND in the germline V gene (reference sequence). The CDR3 sequence is 12 residues long. J gave up 13 bases and V 6 bases, and 9 bases lay outside the gene matches.